The 13 T cell receptor beta chains listed next were all sequenced from one sample in a study of T cells in Graves' hyperthyroidism and ophthalmopathy (dated by TCRdb to about 2019). The method was multiplex PCR. Sequencing took place on an Illumina HiSeq 2000. The TCR beta CDR3 regions were amplified from RNA transcripts. The first round of RT-PCR for the TCR CDR3 was performed with the HTBI primer set and the Qiagen OneStep RT-PCR kit. Through fastp at Q25 and MiXCR, TCRdb rebuilt clones from the public reads, retaining in-frame beta chains. Each CDR3 protein appears once, grouped with its most common genes and DNA. This sample holds around 420,000 distinct CDR3 sequences; around 14% were observed only once. The ten largest clones add up to 11% to 15% of the sample. The sequencing input was blood. All receptors come from a woman between 18 and 29 years old with Graves' hyperthyroidism.

This clonotype was seen at least ten times. The genes are TRBV7-2 and TRBJ2-7, with 11 bases fitting TRBD1. The junction had 5 bases not matched to a gene; V was cut back by 5 bases and J by 2 bases. CDR1 is SGHTA, CDR2 FQGNSA, per germline. The CDR3 runs to 15 residues. CDR3 loop: CASSQAGQGAYEQYF. The DNA of the CDR3 is TGTGCCAGCAGCCAAGCGGGACAGGGGGCCTACGAGCAGTACTTC.

For this clonotype: A much larger clone differs by one base, so this may be a read error. The chain uses TRBV5-1 and TRBJ2-1; 7 bases agree with TRBD2. CDR3 length: 13 residues. Germline lookup yields CDR1 SGHRS and CDR2 YFSETQ. The CDR3 sequence: CASNSGLHNEQLF. CDR3 nucleotides: TGCGCCAGCAATAGCGGGCTACACAATGAGCAGCTCTTC.

This clonotype was seen at least ten times. The gene calls are TRBV11-2 and TRBJ2-2; possible D gene TRBD2, 6 bases. In germline, CDR1 is SGHAT, CDR2 FQNNGV. V was shortened by 3 bases and J by 4 bases, with 9 bases between the two germline ends. CDR3 length: 14 residues. The CDR3 sequence is CASSFGGSTGELFF. The CDR3 DNA follows: TGTGCCAGCAGCTTCGGGGGTAGCACCGGGGAGCTGTTTTTT.

This clonotype has a count of ten or more. The V gene is TRBV5-6, the J gene TRBJ1-2; TRBD1 is a possible D gene (5 bases). Germline V CDR1 and CDR2: SGHDT, YYEEEE. The CDR3 has 15 amino acids. Trimming stripped 6 bases from V and 2 bases from J, with 17 bases between. The CDR3 nucleotides read TGTGCCAGCACCGAAGGAACAGGACGGAACTATGGCTACACCTTC. Its translation: CASTEGTGRNYGYTF.

J is TRBJ2-1 and V is TRBV7-3; D perhaps matches TRBD2 (5 bases). CDR3 length equals 12 residues. Germline V gene sequence: CDR1 SGHTA, CDR2 FQGTGA. With 3 bases removed from V and 9 bases from J, the gap between germline ends came to 9 bases. CDR3 amino acids: CASSFGLGEQFF. In nucleotides, the CDR3 is TGTGCCAGCAGCTTTGGACTGGGTGAGCAGTTCTTC.

This sequence joins TRBV7-6 and TRBJ2-1; 8 bases are a match to TRBD2. The V and J ends lost 6 bases and 4 bases, in that order; junction bases with no gene match: 14. The germline V gene has CDR1 SGHVS and CDR2 FNYEAQ. The CDR3 extends over 17 amino acids. The CDR3 region is CASSNPGGGAGYNEQFF. The CDR3 DNA is TGTGCCAGCAGTAACCCGGGGGGGGGCGCGGGATACAATGAGCAGTTCTTC. Full variable domain (outside the CDR3, taken from reference TRBV7-6 and TRBJ2-1): GAGVSQSPRYKVTKRGQDVALRCDPISGHVSLYWYRQALGQGPEFLTYFNYEAQQDKSGLPNDRFSAERPEGSISTLTIQRTEQRDSAMYRCASSNPGGGAGYNEQFFGPGTRLTVL.

Many counts were recorded for this clonotype. This sequence joins TRBV7-9 and TRBJ2-1, with D unclear. Trimming stripped 3 bases from V and 6 bases from J, with 9 bases between. Germline V gene lookup returns CDR1 SEHNR and CDR2 FQNEAQ (reference sequence). The CDR3 totals 13 residues. The CDR3 region is CASSFSMGNEQFF. The CDR3 nucleotides are TGTGCCAGCAGCTTCTCGATGGGCAATGAGCAGTTCTTC.

The chain uses TRBV6-1 and TRBJ2-4; D is ambiguous. The length of the CDR3 is 15 residues. The V gene lost 5 bases and the J gene lost 0 bases, with 11 bases spanning the gap. In germline, CDR1 is MNHNS, CDR2 SASEGT. Here the CDR3 reads CASSIEPLAKNIQYF. The CDR3 DNA sequence: TGTGCCAGCAGTATAGAACCACTAGCCAAAAACATTCAGTACTTC.

This clonotype has just a few counts. The J gene is TRBJ2-2, the V gene TRBV12-3 or TRBV12-4; TRBD2 agrees at 15 bases. The trim removed 7 bases at V and 9 bases at J, leaving 6 bases unmatched. The CDR3 sequence is 15 residues long. In nucleotides, the CDR3 is TGTGCCAGCACCGGGACTAGCGGGGGGCACCGGGAGCTGTTTTTT. Its translation is CASTGTSGGHRELFF.

J is TRBJ2-1 and V is TRBV19; D remains ambiguous. Trimming took 1 base from V and 9 from J, leaving 16 bases between them. This CDR3 contains 15 residues. CDR1 LNHDA and CDR2 SQIVND come from the germline V gene (reference sequence). The CDR3 DNA sequence: TGTGCCAGTAGTATAGGTGCTCTAGTGGGCGGTGAGCAGTTCTTC. It codes for CASSIGALVGGEQFF.

Only a few counts were recorded for this clonotype. The chain couples TRBV4-2 to TRBJ2-7; D gene uncertain. CDR3 length: 15 residues. V lost 0 bases, J lost 0 bases, and 9 bases lay in between. Germline CDR1 and CDR2: LGHNA and YNFKEQ. The CDR3 loop reads CASSQEPGSSYEQYF. The CDR3 DNA reads TGTGCCAGCAGCCAAGAGCCAGGTAGCTCCTACGAGCAGTACTTC.

This clonotype was counted between two and nine times. The chain is built from TRBV9 and TRBJ2-5, with 7 bases aligning to TRBD2. Looked up from germline, CDR1 is SGDLS and CDR2 is YYNGEE. The CDR3 loop spans 15 amino acids. V lost 2 bases and J lost 2; bases outside the gene matches: 6. The chain's CDR3 is CASSVGTILQETQYF. The CDR3 coding sequence is TGTGCCAGCAGCGTCGGGACTATACTTCAAGAGACCCAGTACTTC.

This clonotype appeared a few times. This rearrangement joins TRBV20-1 to TRBJ2-2; D might be TRBD2 (6 bases). In germline, CDR1 is DFQATT, CDR2 SNEGSKA (reference sequence). The CDR3 runs to 14 residues. Between the trimmed V and J ends, which lost 3 bases and 5 bases, there was a span of 13 bases. The CDR3: CSASPSGRTGELFF. Written as DNA, the CDR3 is TGCAGTGCTAGTCCGTCCGGGAGAACCGGGGAGCTGTTTTTT.